This T cell receptor (beta chain) was retrieved from a study of blood T cell repertoires in COVID-19. Produced via immunoSEQ multiplex PCR; TCRdb's table is partial and in-frame only. The sample has 200,000 to 250,000 clones; roughly 85% are singletons. The TCR sequence derives from a woman in her 70s with COVID-19, enrolled during active disease. The sample taken for sequencing was peripheral blood.

The CDR3 region has the DNA TGCGCCAGCAGCTTGGCCAGAGGGGGCGACGAGCAGTACTTC. Protein: CASSLARGGDEQYF. The chain combines TRBV5-1 with TRBJ2-7; 7 bases map to TRBD1. This CDR3 contains 14 residues. Per germline, CDR1 SGHRS and CDR2 YFSETQ. With V trimmed by 0 bases and J by 5 bases, 5 bases remained unmatched.